This T cell receptor (beta chain) was identified in a study of sequential checkpoint blockade in melanoma. About the study: Each arm's sequence ended with maintenance nivolumab.

Treatment in this sample: randomized to nivolumab then ipilimumab (arm A) or the reverse (arm B). Sorted cells were live CD3+CD8+, lacking CD19 and CD56, from PBMCs. Profiling relied on immunoSEQ multiplex PCR, and the TCRdb table lists in-frame clones only, not all of them. The table shows 8,400 or so clones, with approximately 67% occurring only once. Germline assignment: CDR1 KGHSH and CDR2 LQKENI. The V gene end was trimmed by 1 base and the J gene end by 5 bases; junction bases not matched to a gene: 8. The CDR3 runs to 16 residues. This clone has only a few counts. This clonotype originated in a human patient with melanoma. Some clones in this sample may be carry-over from other donors' samples. The specimen comprised CD8+ T cells sorted from blood (inferred from file names), sampled from a patient given nivolumab and ipilimumab in sequence. V and J are TRBV18 and TRBJ2-7; TRBD1 aligns across 10 bases. The CDR3 region is CASSPQFRQGAHEQYF. CDR3 in DNA: TGTGCCAGCTCACCACAGTTCCGACAGGGGGCCCACGAGCAGTACTTC. Full variable domain (missing parts from reference TRBV18 and TRBJ2-7): NAGVMQNPRHLVRRRGQEARLRCSPMKGHSHVYWYRQLPEEGLKFMVYLQKENIIDESGMPKERFSAEFPKEGPSILRIQQVVRGDSAAYFCASSPQFRQGAHEQYFGPGTRLTVT.